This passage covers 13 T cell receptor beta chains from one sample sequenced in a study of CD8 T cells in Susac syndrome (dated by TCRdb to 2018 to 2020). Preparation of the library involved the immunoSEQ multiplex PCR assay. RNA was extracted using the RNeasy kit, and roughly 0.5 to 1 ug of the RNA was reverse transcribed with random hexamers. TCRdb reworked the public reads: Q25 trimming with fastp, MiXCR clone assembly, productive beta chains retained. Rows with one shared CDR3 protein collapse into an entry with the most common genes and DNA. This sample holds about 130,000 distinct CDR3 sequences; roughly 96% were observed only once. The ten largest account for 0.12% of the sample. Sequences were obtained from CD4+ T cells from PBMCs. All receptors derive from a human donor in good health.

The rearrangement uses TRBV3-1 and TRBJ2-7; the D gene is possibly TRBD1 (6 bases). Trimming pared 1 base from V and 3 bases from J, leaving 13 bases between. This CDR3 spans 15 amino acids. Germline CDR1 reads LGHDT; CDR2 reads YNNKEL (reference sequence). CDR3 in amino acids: CASSQAAGALYEQYF. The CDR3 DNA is TGTGCCAGCAGCCAAGCGGCAGGGGCCCTCTACGAGCAGTACTTC.

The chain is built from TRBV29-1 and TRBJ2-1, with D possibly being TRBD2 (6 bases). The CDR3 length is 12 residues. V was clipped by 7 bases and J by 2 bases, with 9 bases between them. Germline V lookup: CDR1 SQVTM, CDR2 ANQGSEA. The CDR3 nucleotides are TGCAGCGGCGAGCGGGCCTACAATGAGCAGTTCTTC. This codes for CSGERAYNEQFF.

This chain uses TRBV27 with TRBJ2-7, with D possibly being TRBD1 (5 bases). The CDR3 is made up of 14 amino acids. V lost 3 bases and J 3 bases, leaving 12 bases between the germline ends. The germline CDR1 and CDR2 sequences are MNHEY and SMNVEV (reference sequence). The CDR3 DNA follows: TGTGCCAGCAGTTTTCAGGCAGGGTTCTACGAGCAGTACTTC. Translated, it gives CASSFQAGFYEQYF.

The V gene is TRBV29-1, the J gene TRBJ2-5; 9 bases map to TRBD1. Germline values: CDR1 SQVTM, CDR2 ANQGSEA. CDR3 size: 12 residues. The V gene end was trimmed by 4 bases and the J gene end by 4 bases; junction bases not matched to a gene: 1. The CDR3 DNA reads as TGCAGCGTTGGGGACAGGGCAGAGACCCAGTACTTC. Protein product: CSVGDRAETQYF. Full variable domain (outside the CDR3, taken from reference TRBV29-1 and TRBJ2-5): SAVISQKPSRDICQRGTSLTIQCQVDSQVTMMFWYRQQPGQSLTLIATANQGSEATYESGFVIDKFPISRPNLTFSTLTVSNMSPEDSSIYLCSVGDRAETQYFGPGTRLLVL.

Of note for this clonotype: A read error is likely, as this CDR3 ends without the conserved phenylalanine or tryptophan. The chain's CDR3 is CSVSDLGQVGGYTS. The CDR3 bases are TGCAGCGTTTCCGATCTGGGCCAAGTGGGTGGCTACACCTCC. The chain has TRBV29-1 and TRBJ1-2; D is uncertain. The V and J ends lost 5 bases and 7 bases respectively, with 20 bases between them. CDR1 and CDR2 (germline): SQVTM, ANQGSEA. The CDR3 is made up of 14 amino acids.

The CDR3 sequence: CALRRFSSTDTQYF. The CDR3 nucleotides read TGTGCGCTCAGACGGTTTTCTAGCACAGATACGCAGTATTTT. The chain employs TRBV7-9 and TRBJ2-3; D is unclear. Looked up from germline, CDR1 is SEHNR and CDR2 is FQNEAQ (reference sequence). This CDR3 comprises 14 residues. Full variable domain (rest looked up from reference TRBV7-9 and TRBJ2-3): DTGVSQNPRHKITKRGQNVTFRCDPISEHNRLYWYRQTLGQGPEFLTYFQNEAQLEKSRLLSDRFSAERPKGSFSTLEIQRTEQGDSAMYLCALRRFSSTDTQYFGPGTRLTVL.

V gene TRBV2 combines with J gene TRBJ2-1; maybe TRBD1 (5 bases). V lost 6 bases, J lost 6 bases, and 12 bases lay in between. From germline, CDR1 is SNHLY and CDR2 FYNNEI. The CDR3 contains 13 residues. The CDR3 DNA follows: TGTGCCAGCAGGGGGCGAAGTGGCAATGAGCAGTTCTTC. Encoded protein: CASRGRSGNEQFF.

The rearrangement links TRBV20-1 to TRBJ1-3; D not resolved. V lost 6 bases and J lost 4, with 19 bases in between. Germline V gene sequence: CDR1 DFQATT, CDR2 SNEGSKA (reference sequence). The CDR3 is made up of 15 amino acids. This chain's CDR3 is CSATPDSYGGNTIYF. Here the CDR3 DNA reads TGCAGTGCCACCCCGGACTCTTATGGGGGAAACACCATATATTTT.

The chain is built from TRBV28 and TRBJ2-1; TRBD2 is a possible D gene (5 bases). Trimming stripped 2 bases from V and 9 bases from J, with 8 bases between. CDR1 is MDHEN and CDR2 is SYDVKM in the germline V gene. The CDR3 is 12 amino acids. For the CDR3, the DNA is TGTGCCAGCAGTTTACCGGCGGGTGAGCAGTTCTTC. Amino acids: CASSLPAGEQFF.

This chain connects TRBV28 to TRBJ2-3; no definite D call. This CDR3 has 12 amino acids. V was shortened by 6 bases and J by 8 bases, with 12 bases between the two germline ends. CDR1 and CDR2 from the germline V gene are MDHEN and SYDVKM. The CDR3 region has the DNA TGTGCCAGCAGCTCCGGGCTGAGTACGCAGTATTTT. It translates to CASSSGLSTQYF.

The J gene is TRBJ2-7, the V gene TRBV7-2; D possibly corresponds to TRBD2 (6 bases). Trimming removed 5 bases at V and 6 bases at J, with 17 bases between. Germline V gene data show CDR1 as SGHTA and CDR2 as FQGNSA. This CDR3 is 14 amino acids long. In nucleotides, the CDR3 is TGTGCCAGCAGCGTTAGCGGATACGGTCGCGAGCAGTACTTC. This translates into CASSVSGYGREQYF.

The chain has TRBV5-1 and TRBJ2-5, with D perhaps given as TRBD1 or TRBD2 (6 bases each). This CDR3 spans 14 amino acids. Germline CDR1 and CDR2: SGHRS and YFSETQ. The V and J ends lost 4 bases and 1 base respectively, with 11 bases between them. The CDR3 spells CASSQRGVQETQYF. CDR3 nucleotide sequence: TGCGCCAGCAGCCAAAGGGGGGTCCAAGAGACCCAGTACTTC.

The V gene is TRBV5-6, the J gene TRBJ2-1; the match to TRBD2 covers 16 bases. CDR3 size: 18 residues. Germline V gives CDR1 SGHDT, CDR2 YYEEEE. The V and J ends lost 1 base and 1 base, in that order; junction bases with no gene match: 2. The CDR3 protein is CASSLRGLAGGSYNEQFF. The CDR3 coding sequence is TGTGCCAGCAGCTTGAGGGGACTAGCGGGAGGGTCCTACAATGAGCAGTTCTTC. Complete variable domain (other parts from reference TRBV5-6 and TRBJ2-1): DAGVTQSPTHLIKTRGQQVTLRCSPKSGHDTVSWYQQALGQGPQFIFQYYEEEERQRGNFPDRFSGHQFPNYSSELNVNALLLGDSALYLCASSLRGLAGGSYNEQFFGPGTRLTVL.